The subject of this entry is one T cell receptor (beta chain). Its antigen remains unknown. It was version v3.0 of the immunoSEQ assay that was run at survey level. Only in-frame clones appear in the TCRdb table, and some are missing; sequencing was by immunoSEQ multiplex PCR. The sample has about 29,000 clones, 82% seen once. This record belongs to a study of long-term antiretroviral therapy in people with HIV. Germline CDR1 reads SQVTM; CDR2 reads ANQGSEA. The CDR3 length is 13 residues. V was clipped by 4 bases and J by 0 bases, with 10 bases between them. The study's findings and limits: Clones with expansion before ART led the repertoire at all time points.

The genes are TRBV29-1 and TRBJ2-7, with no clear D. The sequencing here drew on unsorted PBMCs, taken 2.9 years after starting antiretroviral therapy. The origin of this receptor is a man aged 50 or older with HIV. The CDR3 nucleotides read TGCAGCGTTGTAGGTCAGAACTCCTACGAGCAGTACTTC. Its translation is CSVVGQNSYEQYF.